The rows below give T cell receptor beta chains drawn from one sample of a study of T cells in Graves' hyperthyroidism and ophthalmopathy. TCRdb itself ran the multiplex PCR reads through MiXCR, one entry per CDR3 protein. The sample includes hundreds of thousands of distinct CDR3 sequences, around 42% of them seen just once. Sequencing used peripheral blood or thyroid tissue (not recorded which). The receptors here all came from a woman aged 18-29 years with Graves' hyperthyroidism. CDR3s include the opening cysteine and the closing phenylalanine or tryptophan. D genes are given only for firm matches. Only some rows state a clone size, as once, few, many or a class for expanded clones.

DNA,CDR3,J,D,size,V
TGTGCCACCCAGGGACAGGGCGGGGAGGCCCAGTACTTC,CATQGQGGEAQYF,TRBJ2-5,TRBD1,.,TRBV7-9
TGTGCCAGCAGGCAAGAGGGCCAAGAGACCCAGTACTTC,CASRQEGQETQYF,TRBJ2-5,.,.,TRBV2
TGTGCCAGCAGCTCAACATACAATGACCAGTACTACGAGCAGTACTTC,CASSSTYNDQYYEQYF,TRBJ2-7,.,.,TRBV7-9
TGTGCCAGCAGCTGGAGTCAGGGGGCTACTGAAGCTTTCTTT,CASSWSQGATEAFF,TRBJ1-1,TRBD1,few,TRBV7-2
TGCAGTGCTAGCCCCACAGGGCCGGATACTGAAGCTTTCTTT,CSASPTGPDTEAFF,TRBJ1-1,.,few,TRBV20-1
TGTGCCAGTAGTCGCTCTCCTAGGGCTGGGGGTTCTGGCTACACCTTC,CASSRSPRAGGSGYTF,TRBJ1-2,.,.,TRBV7-3
TGTGCCATCAGTGAGTCGGGGAGCGGGGGGTACGAGCAGTACTTC,CAISESGSGGYEQYF,TRBJ2-7,TRBD2,many,TRBV10-3
TGTGCCAGCTCACCCCCGGGGGCTAATGAAAAACTGTTTTTT,CASSPPGANEKLFF,TRBJ1-4,.,.,TRBV2
TGCGCCAGCAGCACCACCGGGACAGCCGGGACTGAAGCTTTCTTT,CASSTTGTAGTEAFF,TRBJ1-1,TRBD1,.,TRBV5-1
TGTGCCAGCAGTGGCATGACTAGCGGACTGCAAGAGACCCAGTACTTC,CASSGMTSGLQETQYF,TRBJ2-5,TRBD2,.,TRBV2
TGTGCCAGCAGCTTTCTTGGGTCAACAGAGACCCAGTACTTC,CASSFLGSTETQYF,TRBJ2-5,.,.,TRBV7-6
TGCGCCAGCAGCTTGGATGGGGGATCAGGGACCGGGGAGCTGTTTTTT,CASSLDGGSGTGELFF,TRBJ2-2,.,.,TRBV5-1
TGTGCCAGCAGCTTGACGGACAGGGGGGGCGGGGAGCTGTTTTTT,CASSLTDRGGGELFF,TRBJ2-2,TRBD1,.,TRBV7-8
TGTGCCTGGAGTGTACGGGCTAGCGGGAGCGGAGAGACCCAGTACTTC,CAWSVRASGSGETQYF,TRBJ2-5,TRBD2,.,TRBV11-1
TGCGCCAGCAGACCGCAGGGGGACTCCTACGAGCAGTACTTC,CASRPQGDSYEQYF,TRBJ2-7,TRBD1,few,TRBV5-1
TGCAGCACCGTACTGCGGGGCTCCTACGAGCAGTACTTC,CSTVLRGSYEQYF,TRBJ2-7,.,.,TRBV29-1
TGTGCCAGCAGCCACAGCTTTCAGGACACCGGGGAGCTGTTTTTT,CASSHSFQDTGELFF,TRBJ2-2,.,.,TRBV7-2
TGTGCCACCAGTGACCAGGACGGACGTCCCTACGAGCAGTACTTC,CATSDQDGRPYEQYF,TRBJ2-7,.,many,TRBV24-1
TGTGCCAGCAGTGACCACAGGGTCAATGAGCAGTTCTTC,CASSDHRVNEQFF,TRBJ2-1,.,.,TRBV6-4
TGTGCCAGCAGCCCTACACAGGGGCGCACAGATACGCAGTATTTT,CASSPTQGRTDTQYF,TRBJ2-3,TRBD1,.,TRBV11-1
TGTGCCAGTAGTGCGGCTAGCGTCGGCAACGAGCAGTACTTC,CASSAASVGNEQYF,TRBJ2-7,.,.,TRBV19
TGTGGCAGCAGTAAAGCATCGGGGAGGGCCGGAGAGACCCAGTACTTC,CGSSKASGRAGETQYF,TRBJ2-5,TRBD2,.,TRBV7-3
TGCAGTGCCTACAGGGGGCTGTCTAGCACTGAAGCTTTCTTT,CSAYRGLSSTEAFF,TRBJ1-1,TRBD1,few,TRBV20-1
TGTGCCAGTAGTATATCTGGGGAGCTGTTTTTT,CASSISGELFF,TRBJ2-2,.,.,TRBV7-8
TGTGCCAGCAGCCCAGGGGGGCATTGGAGCACTGAAGCTTTCTTT,CASSPGGHWSTEAFF,TRBJ1-1,TRBD1,few,TRBV7-8
TGTGCCAGCGTGAGGTCCGGCGCCCTGGGAGAGACCCAGTACTTC,CASVRSGALGETQYF,TRBJ2-5,.,many,TRBV2
TGCGCCAGCAGCTTCGAGTTGGGGCCCGATCAGCCCCAGCATTTT,CASSFELGPDQPQHF,TRBJ1-5,.,.,TRBV5-1
TGCAGCGTTGAAGATGGGGCGTACACCATATATTTT,CSVEDGAYTIYF,TRBJ1-3,.,.,TRBV29-1
TGCGCCAGCAGCCAAGTTCTAGCGGTCGCACCTGGCGAGCAGTACTTC,CASSQVLAVAPGEQYF,TRBJ2-7,TRBD2,.,TRBV7-3
TGTGCCAGCAGCCAAGGACCGACAGAGGACTATGGCTACACCTTC,CASSQGPTEDYGYTF,TRBJ1-2,.,many,TRBV7-2
TGCAGTGCTAGAGGGACAGGGGGAGATTCACCCCTCCACTTT,CSARGTGGDSPLHF,TRBJ1-6,TRBD1,few,TRBV20-1